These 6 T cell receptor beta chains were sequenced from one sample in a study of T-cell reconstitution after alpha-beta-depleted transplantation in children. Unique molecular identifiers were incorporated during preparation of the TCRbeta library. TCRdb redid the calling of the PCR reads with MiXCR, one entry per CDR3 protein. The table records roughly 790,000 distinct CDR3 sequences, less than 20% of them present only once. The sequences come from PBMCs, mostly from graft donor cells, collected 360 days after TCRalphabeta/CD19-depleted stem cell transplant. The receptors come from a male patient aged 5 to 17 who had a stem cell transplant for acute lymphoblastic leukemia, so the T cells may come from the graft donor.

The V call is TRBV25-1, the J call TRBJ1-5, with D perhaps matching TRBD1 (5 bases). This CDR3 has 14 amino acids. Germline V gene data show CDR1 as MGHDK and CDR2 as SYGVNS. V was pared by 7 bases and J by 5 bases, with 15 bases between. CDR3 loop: CASIRQGLYQPQHF. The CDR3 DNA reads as TGTGCCAGCATACGGCAGGGACTTTATCAGCCCCAGCATTTT. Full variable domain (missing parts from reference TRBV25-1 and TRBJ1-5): EADIYQTPRYLVIGTGKKITLECSQTMGHDKMYWYQQDPGMELHLIHYSYGVNSTEKGDLSSESTVSRIRTEHFPLTLESARPSHTSQYLCASIRQGLYQPQHFGDGTRLSIL.

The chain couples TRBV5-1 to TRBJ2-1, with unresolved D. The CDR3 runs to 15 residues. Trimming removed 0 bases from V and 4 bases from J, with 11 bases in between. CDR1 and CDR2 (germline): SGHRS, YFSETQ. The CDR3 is CASSLVDFLYNEQFF. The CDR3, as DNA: TGCGCCAGCAGCTTGGTCGACTTCCTGTACAATGAGCAGTTCTTC.

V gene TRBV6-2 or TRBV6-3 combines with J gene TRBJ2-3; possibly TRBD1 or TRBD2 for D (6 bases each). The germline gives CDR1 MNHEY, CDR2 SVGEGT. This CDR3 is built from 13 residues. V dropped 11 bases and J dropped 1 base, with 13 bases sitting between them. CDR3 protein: CAGQRGGTDTQYF. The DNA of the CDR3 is TGTGCCGGCCAGAGGGGGGGCACAGATACGCAGTATTTT.

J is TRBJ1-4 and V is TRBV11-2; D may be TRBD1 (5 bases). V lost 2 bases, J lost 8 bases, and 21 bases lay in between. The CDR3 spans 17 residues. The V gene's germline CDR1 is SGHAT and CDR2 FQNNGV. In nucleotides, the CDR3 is TGTGCCAGCAGCTTACGGCTTGGGACGTTCCTGAGGGAAAAACTGTTTTTT. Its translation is CASSLRLGTFLREKLFF.

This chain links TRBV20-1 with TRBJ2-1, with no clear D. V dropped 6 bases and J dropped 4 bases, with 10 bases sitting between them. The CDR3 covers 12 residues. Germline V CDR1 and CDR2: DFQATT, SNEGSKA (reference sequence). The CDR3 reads CSAILLYNEQFF. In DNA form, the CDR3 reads TGCAGTGCGATTCTGCTATACAATGAGCAGTTCTTC.

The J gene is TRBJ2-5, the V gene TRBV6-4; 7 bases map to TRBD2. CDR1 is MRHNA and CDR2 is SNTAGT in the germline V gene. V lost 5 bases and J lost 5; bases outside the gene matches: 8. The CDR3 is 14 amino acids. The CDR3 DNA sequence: TGTGCCAGCAGTCCGGGACTAACAATGGAGACCCAGTACTTC. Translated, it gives CASSPGLTMETQYF.